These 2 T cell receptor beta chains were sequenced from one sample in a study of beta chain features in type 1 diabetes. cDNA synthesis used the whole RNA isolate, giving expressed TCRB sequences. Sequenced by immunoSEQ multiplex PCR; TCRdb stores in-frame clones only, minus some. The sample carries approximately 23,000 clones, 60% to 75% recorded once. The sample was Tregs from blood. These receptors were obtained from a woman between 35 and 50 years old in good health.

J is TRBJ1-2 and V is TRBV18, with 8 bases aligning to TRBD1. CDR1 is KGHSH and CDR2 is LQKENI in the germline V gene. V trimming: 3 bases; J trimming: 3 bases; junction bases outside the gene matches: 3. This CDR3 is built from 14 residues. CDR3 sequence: CASSPTGVDYGYTF. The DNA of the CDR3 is TGTGCCAGCTCACCGACAGGGGTCGACTATGGCTACACCTTC.

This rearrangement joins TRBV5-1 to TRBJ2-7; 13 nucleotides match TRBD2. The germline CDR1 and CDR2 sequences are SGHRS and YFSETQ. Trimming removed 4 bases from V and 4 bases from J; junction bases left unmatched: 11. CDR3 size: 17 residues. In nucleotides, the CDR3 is TGCGCCAGCAGCCCCTCAATCACTAGCGGGGGGGCTTACGAGCAGTACTTC. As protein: CASSPSITSGGAYEQYF.